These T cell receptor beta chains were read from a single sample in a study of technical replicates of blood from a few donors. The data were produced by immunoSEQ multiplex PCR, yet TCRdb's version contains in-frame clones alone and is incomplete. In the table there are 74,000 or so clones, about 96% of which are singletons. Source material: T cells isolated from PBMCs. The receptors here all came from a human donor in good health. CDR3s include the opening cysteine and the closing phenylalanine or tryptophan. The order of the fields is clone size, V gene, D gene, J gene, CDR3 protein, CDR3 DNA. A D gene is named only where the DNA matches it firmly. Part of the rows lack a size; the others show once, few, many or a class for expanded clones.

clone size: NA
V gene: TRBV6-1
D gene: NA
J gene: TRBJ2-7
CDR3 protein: CASHYEQYF
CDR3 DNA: TGTGCCAGCCACTACGAGCAGTACTTC

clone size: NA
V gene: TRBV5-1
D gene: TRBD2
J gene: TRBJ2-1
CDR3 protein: CASSFLAGDEQFF
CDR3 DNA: TGCGCCAGCAGCTTTCTAGCGGGAGATGAGCAGTTCTTC

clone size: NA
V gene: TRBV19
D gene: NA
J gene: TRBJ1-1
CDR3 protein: CASTDSPNTEAFF
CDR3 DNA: TGTGCCAGTACCGACAGCCCGAACACTGAAGCTTTCTTT

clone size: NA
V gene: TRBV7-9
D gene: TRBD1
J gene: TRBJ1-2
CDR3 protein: CASRDRADGYTF
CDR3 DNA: TGTGCCAGCAGAGACAGGGCGGATGGCTACACCTTC

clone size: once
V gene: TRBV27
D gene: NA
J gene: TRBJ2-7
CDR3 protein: CASSFSGQGSYEQYF
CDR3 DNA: NA

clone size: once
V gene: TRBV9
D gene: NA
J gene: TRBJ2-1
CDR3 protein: CASSVLSYNEQFF
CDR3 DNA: TGTGCCAGCAGCGTCCTCTCCTACAATGAGCAGTTCTTC

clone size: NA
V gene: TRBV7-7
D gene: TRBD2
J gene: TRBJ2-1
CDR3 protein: CASSLSAGTYNEQFF
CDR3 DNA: TGTGCTAGCAGCTTATCAGCGGGGACCTACAATGAGCAGTTCTTC

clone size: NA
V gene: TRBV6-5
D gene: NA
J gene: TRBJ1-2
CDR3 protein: CASSSRDYGYTF
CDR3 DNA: TGTGCCAGCAGTTCACGGGACTATGGCTACACCTTC

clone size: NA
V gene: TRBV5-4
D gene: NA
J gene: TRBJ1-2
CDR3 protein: CASSLDSLGPRLGYTF
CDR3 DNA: TGTGCCAGCAGCTTGGATAGCCTGGGTCCAAGGTTGGGCTACACCTTC

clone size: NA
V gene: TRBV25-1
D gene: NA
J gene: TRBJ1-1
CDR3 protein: CASSEGTPGGLEAFF
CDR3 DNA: TGTGCCAGCAGTGAAGGGACTCCCGGGGGGCTTGAAGCTTTCTTT

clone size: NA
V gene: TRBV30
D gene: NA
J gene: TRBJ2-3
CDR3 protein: CAWSQGADTQYF
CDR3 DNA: TGTGCCTGGTCACAGGGAGCAGATACGCAGTATTTT

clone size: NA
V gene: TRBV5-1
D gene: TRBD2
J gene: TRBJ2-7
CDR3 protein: CASSLGGGGSYEQYF
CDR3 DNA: TGCGCCAGCAGCTTGGGTGGCGGGGGCTCCTACGAGCAGTACTTC

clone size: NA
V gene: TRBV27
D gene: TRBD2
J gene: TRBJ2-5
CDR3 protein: CASSRTSERETQYF
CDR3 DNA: TGTGCCAGCAGCCGGACTAGCGAGAGAGAGACCCAGTACTTC

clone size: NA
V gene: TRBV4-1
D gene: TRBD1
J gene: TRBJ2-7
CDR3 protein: CASSQDRAGQGKDEQYF
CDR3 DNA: TGCGCCAGCAGCCAAGATAGGGCGGGACAGGGGAAGGACGAGCAGTACTTC

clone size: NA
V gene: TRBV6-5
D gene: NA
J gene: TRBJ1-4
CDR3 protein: CASSPGALNEKLFF
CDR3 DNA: TGTGCCAGCAGTCCGGGAGCCCTTAATGAAAAACTGTTTTTT

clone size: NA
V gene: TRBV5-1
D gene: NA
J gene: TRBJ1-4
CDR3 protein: CASSLAGAMNEKLFF
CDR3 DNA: TGCGCCAGCAGCTTGGCAGGGGCCATGAATGAAAAACTGTTTTTT

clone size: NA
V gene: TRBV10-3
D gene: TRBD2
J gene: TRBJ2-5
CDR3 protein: CAISESGGGQETQYF
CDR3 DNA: TGTGCCATCAGTGAGTCGGGCGGGGGACAAGAGACCCAGTACTTC

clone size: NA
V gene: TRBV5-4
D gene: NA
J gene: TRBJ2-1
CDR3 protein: CASSFQGGEQFF
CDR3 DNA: TGTGCCAGCAGCTTTCAGGGTGGCGAGCAGTTCTTC

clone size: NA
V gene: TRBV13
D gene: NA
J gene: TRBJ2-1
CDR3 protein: CASRPRVGGGNEQFF
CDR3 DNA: TGTGCCAGCAGACCCCGGGTAGGAGGCGGCAATGAGCAGTTCTTC

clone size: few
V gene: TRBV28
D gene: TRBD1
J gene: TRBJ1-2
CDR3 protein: CASRGQGGLGYTF
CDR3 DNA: TGTGCCAGCAGGGGGCAGGGGGGTTTGGGGTACACCTTC

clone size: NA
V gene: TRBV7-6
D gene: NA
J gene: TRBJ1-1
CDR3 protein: CASRPSDGGLMNTEAFF
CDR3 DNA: TGTGCCAGCAGACCTAGCGACGGGGGACTCATGAACACTGAAGCTTTCTTT

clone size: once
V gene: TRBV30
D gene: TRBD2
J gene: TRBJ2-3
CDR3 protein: CAWSMGTSGADTQYF
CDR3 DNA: TGTGCCTGGAGTATGGGGACTAGCGGGGCAGATACGCAGTATTTT

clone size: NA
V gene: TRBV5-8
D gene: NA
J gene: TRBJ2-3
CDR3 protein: CASSPRGYQSDTQYF
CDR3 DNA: TGTGCCAGCAGCCCCCGGGGGTATCAGTCAGATACGCAGTATTTT

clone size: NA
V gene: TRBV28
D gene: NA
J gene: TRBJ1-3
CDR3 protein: CASSDSVIRNTIYF
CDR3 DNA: TGTGCCAGCAGTGACAGCGTTATAAGAAACACCATATATTTT

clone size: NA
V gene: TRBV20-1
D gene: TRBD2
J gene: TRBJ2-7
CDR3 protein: CSATRTSRMYF
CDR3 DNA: TGCAGTGCTACCCGGACTAGCCGAATGTACTTC

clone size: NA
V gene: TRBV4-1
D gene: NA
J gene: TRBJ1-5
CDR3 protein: CASSRSPIGGNQPQHF
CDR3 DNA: TGCGCCAGCAGCCGAAGCCCTATCGGGGGCAATCAGCCCCAGCATTTT

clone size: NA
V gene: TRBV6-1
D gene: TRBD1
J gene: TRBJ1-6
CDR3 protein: CASSENGQGNSPLHF
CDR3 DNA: TGTGCCAGCAGTGAAAACGGACAGGGGAATTCACCCCTCCACTTT

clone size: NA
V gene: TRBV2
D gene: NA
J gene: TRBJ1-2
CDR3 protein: CASSYGQSNYGYTF
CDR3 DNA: TGTGCCAGCAGTTATGGACAGTCTAACTATGGCTACACCTTC

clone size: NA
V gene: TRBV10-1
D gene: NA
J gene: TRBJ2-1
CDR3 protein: CASSERPYEQFF
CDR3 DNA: TGCGCCAGCAGTGAGCGTCCTTATGAGCAGTTCTTC

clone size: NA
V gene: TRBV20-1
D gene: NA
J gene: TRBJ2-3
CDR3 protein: CSAPGMGTQYF
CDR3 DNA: TGCAGTGCCCCAGGGATGGGTACGCAGTATTTT

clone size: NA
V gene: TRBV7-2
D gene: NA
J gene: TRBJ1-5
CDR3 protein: CASSRPGLNQPQHF
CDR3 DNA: TGTGCCAGCAGCCGACCGGGTCTCAATCAGCCCCAGCATTTT

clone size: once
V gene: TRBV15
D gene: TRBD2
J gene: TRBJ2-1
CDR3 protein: CATSSGTSGNEQFF
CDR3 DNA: TGTGCCACCAGCTCCGGGACTAGCGGAAATGAGCAGTTCTTC

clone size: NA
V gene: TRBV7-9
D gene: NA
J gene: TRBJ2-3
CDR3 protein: CASSLDGTDTQYF
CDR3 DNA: TGTGCCAGCAGCTTAGACGGGACAGATACGCAGTATTTT

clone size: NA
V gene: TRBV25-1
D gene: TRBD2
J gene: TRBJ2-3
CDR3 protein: CASSDQTSGKGKQYF
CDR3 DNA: TGTGCCAGCAGTGACCAGACTAGCGGGAAGGGAAAGCAGTATTTT

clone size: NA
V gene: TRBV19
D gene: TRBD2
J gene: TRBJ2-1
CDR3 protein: CASRPRLAGGYPREQFF
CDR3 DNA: TGTGCCAGTAGGCCCAGACTAGCGGGAGGGTATCCCCGTGAGCAGTTCTTC

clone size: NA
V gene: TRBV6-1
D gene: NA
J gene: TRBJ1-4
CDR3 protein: CASSTEKLFF
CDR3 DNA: TGTGCCAGCAGTACAGAAAAACTGTTTTTT

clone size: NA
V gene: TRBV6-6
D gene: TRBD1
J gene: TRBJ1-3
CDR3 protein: CASSLTGNGNTIYF
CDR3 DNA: TGTGCCAGCAGTTTGACAGGGAATGGAAACACCATATATTTT

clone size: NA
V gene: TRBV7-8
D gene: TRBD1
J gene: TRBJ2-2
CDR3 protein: CASSFMSYRGRKQSENTGELFF
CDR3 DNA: TGTGCCAGCAGCTTTATGTCTTACAGGGGGCGCAAACAATCTGAGAACACCGGGGAGCTGTTTTTT

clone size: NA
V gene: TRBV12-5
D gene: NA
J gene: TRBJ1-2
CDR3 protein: CASGFGGRGNYGYTF
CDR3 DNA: TGTGCTAGTGGTTTTGGGGGGAGAGGGAACTATGGCTACACCTTC

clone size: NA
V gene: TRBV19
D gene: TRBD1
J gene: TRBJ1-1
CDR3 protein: CASTPSGGWNTEAFF
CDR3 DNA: TGTGCCAGTACCCCTTCAGGGGGATGGAACACTGAAGCTTTCTTT

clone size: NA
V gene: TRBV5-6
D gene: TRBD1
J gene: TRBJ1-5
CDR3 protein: CASSITGAYQPQHF
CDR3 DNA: TGTGCCAGCAGCATCACAGGGGCTTATCAGCCCCAGCATTTT

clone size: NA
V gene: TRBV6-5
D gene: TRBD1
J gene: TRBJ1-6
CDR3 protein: CASSYQGTGVQSPLHF
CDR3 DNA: TGTGCCAGCAGTTACCAAGGGACAGGAGTTCAATCACCCCTCCACTTT

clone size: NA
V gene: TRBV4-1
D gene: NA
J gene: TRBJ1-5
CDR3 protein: CASSQLSGAVQPQHF
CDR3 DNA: TGCGCCAGCAGCCAACTTTCAGGGGCCGTTCAGCCCCAGCATTTT

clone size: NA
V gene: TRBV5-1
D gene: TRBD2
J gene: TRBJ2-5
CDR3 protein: CASSLGSGSGETQYF
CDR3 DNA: TGCGCCAGCAGCTTGGGTAGCGGGAGTGGAGAGACCCAGTACTTC

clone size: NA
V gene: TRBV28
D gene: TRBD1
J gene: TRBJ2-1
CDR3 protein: CASSYGTGGRYNEQFF
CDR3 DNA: TGTGCCAGCAGTTACGGGACAGGCGGTCGTTACAATGAGCAGTTCTTC

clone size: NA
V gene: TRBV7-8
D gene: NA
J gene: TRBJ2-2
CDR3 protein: CASSLTTGELFF
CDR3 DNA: TGTGCCAGCAGCTTAACAACCGGGGAGCTGTTTTTT

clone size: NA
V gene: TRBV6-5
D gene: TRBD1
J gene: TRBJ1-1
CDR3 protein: CASSYGPGQTNTEAFF
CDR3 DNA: TGTGCCAGCAGTTACGGCCCGGGACAGACGAACACTGAAGCTTTCTTT

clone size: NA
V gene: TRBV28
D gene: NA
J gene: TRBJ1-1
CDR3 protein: CASSLDNPWNTEAFF
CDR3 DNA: TGTGCCAGCAGTTTGGACAACCCATGGAACACTGAAGCTTTCTTT

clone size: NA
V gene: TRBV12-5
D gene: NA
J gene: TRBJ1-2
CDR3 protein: CASGTPLDSLYGYTF
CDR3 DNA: TGTGCTAGTGGCACTCCATTGGACAGTCTCTATGGCTACACCTTC

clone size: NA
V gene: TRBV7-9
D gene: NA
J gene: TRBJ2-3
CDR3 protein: CASSLVTSFDTQYF
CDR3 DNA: TGTGCCAGCAGCTTAGTGACTAGTTTCGATACGCAGTATTTT

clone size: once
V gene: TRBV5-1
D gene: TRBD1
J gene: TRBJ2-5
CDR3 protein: CASSTGQGGGQETQYF
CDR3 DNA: TGCGCCAGCAGCACTGGACAGGGGGGAGGACAAGAGACCCAGTACTTC

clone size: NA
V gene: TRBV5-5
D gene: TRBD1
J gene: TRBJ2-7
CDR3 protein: CASSRPQRPGQGTYEQYF
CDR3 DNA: TGTGCCAGCAGCCGACCTCAAAGACCAGGACAGGGAACCTACGAGCAGTACTTC